This is a list of T cell receptor beta chains from one sample in a study of blood T cell repertoires in COVID-19. Here immunoSEQ multiplex PCR was the method, and the copy in TCRdb shows in-frame clones only, minus some. The repertoire holds hundreds of thousands of clones, with 80% to 90% as singletons. Sample: peripheral blood. The receptors shown here come from a woman aged 30 to 39 with active or convalescent COVID-19. Both conserved end residues are part of each CDR3. A D gene is named only where the DNA matches it firmly. Expanded clones get a size class; other rows say once, few or many, or leave the size out.

j_call: TRBJ1-2; d_call: TRBD1; v_call: TRBV29-1; clone_size: NA; cdr3_nt: TGCAGCGTTCTACAGGGGCGGGGTGGCTACACCTTC; cdr3_aa: CSVLQGRGGYTF
j_call: TRBJ2-7; d_call: TRBD1; v_call: TRBV6-6; clone_size: NA; cdr3_nt: TGTGCCAGCAGTTTACAGGGGGGATCCTACGAGCAGTACTTC; cdr3_aa: CASSLQGGSYEQYF
j_call: TRBJ1-1; d_call: TRBD1; v_call: TRBV19; clone_size: NA; cdr3_nt: TGTGCCAGTAGTATTCACAGGGGGGCATATACTGAAGCTTTCTTT; cdr3_aa: CASSIHRGAYTEAFF
j_call: TRBJ1-6; d_call: TRBD1; v_call: TRBV25-1; clone_size: NA; cdr3_nt: TGTGCCAGCAGTGAAGGCAGGGGGTATAATTCACCCCTCCACTTT; cdr3_aa: CASSEGRGYNSPLHF
j_call: TRBJ1-6; d_call: NA; v_call: TRBV7-9; clone_size: NA; cdr3_nt: TGTGCCAGCAGGAGGGCGGAATATTCACCCCTCCACTTT; cdr3_aa: CASRRAEYSPLHF
j_call: TRBJ2-2; d_call: NA; v_call: TRBV10-1; clone_size: few; cdr3_nt: TGCGCCAGCACGAGCGGGAACACCGGGGAGCTGTTTTTT; cdr3_aa: CASTSGNTGELFF
j_call: TRBJ2-7; d_call: NA; v_call: TRBV5-6; clone_size: NA; cdr3_nt: TGTGCCAGCAGCTTGGATGGGAGCGAGCAGTACTTC; cdr3_aa: CASSLDGSEQYF
j_call: TRBJ1-1; d_call: NA; v_call: TRBV19; clone_size: NA; cdr3_nt: TGTGCCAGTAGCTCCGGGGCAGGGGAAACTGAAGCTTTCTTT; cdr3_aa: CASSSGAGETEAFF
j_call: TRBJ1-2; d_call: TRBD1; v_call: TRBV13; clone_size: NA; cdr3_nt: TGTGCCAGCAGCCTACAGGGGGACTATGGCTACACCTTC; cdr3_aa: CASSLQGDYGYTF
j_call: TRBJ1-4; d_call: NA; v_call: TRBV19; clone_size: NA; cdr3_nt: TGTGCCAGTAAAGAGAGGGCAACTAATGAAAAACTGTTTTTT; cdr3_aa: CASKERATNEKLFF
j_call: TRBJ1-4; d_call: TRBD1; v_call: TRBV6-5; clone_size: few; cdr3_nt: TGTGCCAGCAGAGGGGGCCCACCTAATGAAAAACTGTTTTTT; cdr3_aa: CASRGGPPNEKLFF
j_call: TRBJ2-1; d_call: TRBD2; v_call: TRBV19; clone_size: NA; cdr3_nt: TGTGCCAGTAGTATGGAACTAGCGGGAGGCAATGAGCAGTTCTTC; cdr3_aa: CASSMELAGGNEQFF
j_call: TRBJ2-3; d_call: TRBD2; v_call: TRBV9; clone_size: NA; cdr3_nt: TGTGCCAGCAGCAACTGGGGTAGCGGGGGGGCCCTAGATACGCAGTATTTT; cdr3_aa: CASSNWGSGGALDTQYF
j_call: TRBJ1-6; d_call: NA; v_call: TRBV20-1; clone_size: NA; cdr3_nt: TGCAGTGCTAGTCTCGGCAGGGGTTCACCCCTCCACTTT; cdr3_aa: CSASLGRGSPLHF
j_call: TRBJ1-3; d_call: TRBD1; v_call: TRBV2; clone_size: NA; cdr3_nt: TGTGCCAGCAGAGACAGGGCTGGAAACACCATATATTTT; cdr3_aa: CASRDRAGNTIYF
j_call: TRBJ1-1; d_call: TRBD1; v_call: TRBV27; clone_size: few; cdr3_nt: TGTGCCAGCAGTGACAGGGAGTACACTGAAGCTTTCTTT; cdr3_aa: CASSDREYTEAFF
j_call: TRBJ2-1; d_call: NA; v_call: TRBV11-2; clone_size: NA; cdr3_nt: TGTGCCAGCAGCTTTACCGGGTTCAATGAGCAGTTCTTC; cdr3_aa: CASSFTGFNEQFF
j_call: TRBJ2-5; d_call: NA; v_call: TRBV18; clone_size: NA; cdr3_nt: TGTGCCAGCTCACCACCGGCGGCCGGCCAAGGGACCCAGTACTTC; cdr3_aa: CASSPPAAGQGTQYF
j_call: TRBJ1-5; d_call: NA; v_call: TRBV5-1; clone_size: NA; cdr3_nt: TGCGCCAGCAGCTTGGATTCCAGTAGCAATCAGCCCCAGCATTTT; cdr3_aa: CASSLDSSSNQPQHF
j_call: TRBJ2-1; d_call: NA; v_call: TRBV29-1; clone_size: once; cdr3_nt: TGCAGCGTTGACAGGGGAAAAGAGCAGTTCTTC; cdr3_aa: CSVDRGKEQFF
j_call: TRBJ1-2; d_call: NA; v_call: TRBV18; clone_size: once; cdr3_nt: TGTGCCAGCTCACCGAAACAGGGAGATGGCTACACCTTC; cdr3_aa: CASSPKQGDGYTF
j_call: TRBJ1-1; d_call: NA; v_call: TRBV19; clone_size: NA; cdr3_nt: TGTGCCAGTATGGAGGGGCCAAACACTGAAGCTTTCTTT; cdr3_aa: CASMEGPNTEAFF
j_call: TRBJ1-1; d_call: TRBD1; v_call: TRBV6-5; clone_size: few; cdr3_nt: TGTGCCACCTCCTTGGGGACAGCGAACACTGAAGCTTTCTTT; cdr3_aa: CATSLGTANTEAFF
j_call: TRBJ1-1; d_call: NA; v_call: TRBV19; clone_size: few; cdr3_nt: TGTGCCAGTACCTATGGGGTCGGGGTCATCAACACTGAAGCTTTCTTT; cdr3_aa: CASTYGVGVINTEAFF
j_call: TRBJ1-2; d_call: NA; v_call: TRBV10-3; clone_size: NA; cdr3_nt: TGTGCCATCAGTGCAGGGATCAATGGGTATGGCTACACCTTC; cdr3_aa: CAISAGINGYGYTF
j_call: TRBJ1-1; d_call: NA; v_call: TRBV28; clone_size: NA; cdr3_nt: TGTGCCAGTCCTGGCAGGTTTGGGGCTTTCTTT; cdr3_aa: CASPGRFGAFF
j_call: TRBJ1-1; d_call: NA; v_call: TRBV6-1; clone_size: few; cdr3_nt: TGTGCCAGCAGTGAAGCCCAGAACACTGAAGCTTTCTTT; cdr3_aa: CASSEAQNTEAFF
j_call: TRBJ1-1; d_call: TRBD1; v_call: TRBV6-5; clone_size: NA; cdr3_nt: TGTGCCAGCAGTTACTGGACAGGGGAAATGACTGAAGCTTTCTTT; cdr3_aa: CASSYWTGEMTEAFF
j_call: TRBJ2-7; d_call: TRBD1; v_call: TRBV27; clone_size: few; cdr3_nt: TGTGCCAGCAGTTCTTTATCCGCCGGGACAGGGGACCACGAGCAGTACTTC; cdr3_aa: CASSSLSAGTGDHEQYF
j_call: TRBJ2-3; d_call: TRBD2; v_call: TRBV5-4; clone_size: NA; cdr3_nt: TGTGCCAGCAGGGTTTTAGCGGGGGCCACAGATACGCAGTATTTT; cdr3_aa: CASRVLAGATDTQYF
j_call: TRBJ2-6; d_call: NA; v_call: TRBV3-1/TRBV3-2; clone_size: NA; cdr3_nt: TGTGCCAGCAGCCCCTATTATGACCGAAATCGAGGAGGGGCCAACGTCCTGACTTTC; cdr3_aa: CASSPYYDRNRGGANVLTF
j_call: TRBJ1-1; d_call: NA; v_call: TRBV5-1; clone_size: NA; cdr3_nt: TGCGCCAGCAGCTTGGTTTCCCGGGGAACTGAAGCTTTCTTT; cdr3_aa: CASSLVSRGTEAFF
j_call: TRBJ1-3; d_call: NA; v_call: TRBV19; clone_size: NA; cdr3_nt: TGTGCCAGCCGAGAGACCGGGACATTGTCTGGAAACACCATATATTTT; cdr3_aa: CASRETGTLSGNTIYF
j_call: TRBJ1-5; d_call: NA; v_call: TRBV15; clone_size: NA; cdr3_nt: TGTGCCACCAGCAGAGATTACGACGACAGCCTAAATCAGCCCCAGCATTTT; cdr3_aa: CATSRDYDDSLNQPQHF
j_call: TRBJ2-7; d_call: TRBD2; v_call: TRBV20-1; clone_size: NA; cdr3_nt: TGCAGTGCTAGTGGCGGGGGGATCCCCTCCGAGCAGTACTTC; cdr3_aa: CSASGGGIPSEQYF